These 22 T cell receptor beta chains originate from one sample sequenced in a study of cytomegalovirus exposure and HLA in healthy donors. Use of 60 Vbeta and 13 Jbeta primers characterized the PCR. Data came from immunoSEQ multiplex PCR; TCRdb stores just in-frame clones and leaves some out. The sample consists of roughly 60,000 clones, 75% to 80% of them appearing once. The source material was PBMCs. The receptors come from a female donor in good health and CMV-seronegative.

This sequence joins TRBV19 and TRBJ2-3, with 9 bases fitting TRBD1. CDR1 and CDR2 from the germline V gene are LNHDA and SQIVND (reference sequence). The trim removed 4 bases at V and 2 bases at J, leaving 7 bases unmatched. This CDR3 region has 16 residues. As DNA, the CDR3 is TGTGCCAGTAGTACGCCGGGACAGGGTGTCACAGATACGCAGTATTTT. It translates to CASSTPGQGVTDTQYF.

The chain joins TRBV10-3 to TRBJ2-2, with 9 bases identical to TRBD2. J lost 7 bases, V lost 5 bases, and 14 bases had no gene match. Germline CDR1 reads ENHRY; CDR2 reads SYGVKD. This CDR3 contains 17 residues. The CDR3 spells CAISPQAGGYIGGELFF. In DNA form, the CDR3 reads TGTGCCATCAGTCCTCAAGCGGGGGGCTACATTGGCGGGGAGCTGTTTTTT.

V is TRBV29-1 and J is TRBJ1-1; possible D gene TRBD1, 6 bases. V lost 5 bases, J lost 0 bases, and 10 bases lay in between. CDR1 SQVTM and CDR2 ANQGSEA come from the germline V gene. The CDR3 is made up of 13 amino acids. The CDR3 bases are TGCAGCGTTCGAGGACAGATGAACACTGAAGCTTTCTTT. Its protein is CSVRGQMNTEAFF.

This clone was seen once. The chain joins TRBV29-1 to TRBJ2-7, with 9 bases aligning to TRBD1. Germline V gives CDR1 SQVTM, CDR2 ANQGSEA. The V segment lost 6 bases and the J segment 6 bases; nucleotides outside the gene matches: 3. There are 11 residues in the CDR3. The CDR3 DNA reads TGCAGCGTAAACAGGGGGCGCGAGCAGTACTTC. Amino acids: CSVNRGREQYF.

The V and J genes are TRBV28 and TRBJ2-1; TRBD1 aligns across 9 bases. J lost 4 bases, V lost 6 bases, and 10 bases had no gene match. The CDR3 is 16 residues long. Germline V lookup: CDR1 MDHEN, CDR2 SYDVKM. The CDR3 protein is CASSLSGQGNYNEQFF. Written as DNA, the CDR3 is TGTGCCAGCAGCCTCAGTGGACAGGGGAATTACAATGAGCAGTTCTTC.

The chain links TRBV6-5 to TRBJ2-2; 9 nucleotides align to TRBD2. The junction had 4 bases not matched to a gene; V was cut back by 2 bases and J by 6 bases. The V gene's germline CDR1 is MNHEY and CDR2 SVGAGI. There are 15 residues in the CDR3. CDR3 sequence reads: CASSYEAGGAGELFF. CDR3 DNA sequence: TGTGCCAGCAGTTACGAAGCGGGGGGTGCCGGGGAGCTGTTTTTT.

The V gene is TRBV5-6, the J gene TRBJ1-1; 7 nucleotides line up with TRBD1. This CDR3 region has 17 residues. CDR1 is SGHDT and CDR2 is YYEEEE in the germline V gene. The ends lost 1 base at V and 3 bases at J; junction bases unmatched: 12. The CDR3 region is CASSLLTQTGDYTEAFF. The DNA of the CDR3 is TGTGCCAGCAGCTTGCTGACCCAAACAGGGGATTACACTGAAGCTTTCTTT.

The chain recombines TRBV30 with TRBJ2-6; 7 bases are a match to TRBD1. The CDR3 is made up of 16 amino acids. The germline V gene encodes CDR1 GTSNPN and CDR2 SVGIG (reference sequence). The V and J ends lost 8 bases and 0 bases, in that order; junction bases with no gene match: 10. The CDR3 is CAQKTGHSSGANVLTF. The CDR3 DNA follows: TGTGCCCAAAAGACAGGGCATAGCTCTGGGGCCAACGTCCTGACTTTC.

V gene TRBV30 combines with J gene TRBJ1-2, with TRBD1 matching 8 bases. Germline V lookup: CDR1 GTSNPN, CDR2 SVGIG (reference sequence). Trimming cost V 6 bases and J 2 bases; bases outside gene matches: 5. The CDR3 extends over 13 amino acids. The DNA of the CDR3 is TGTGCCTGTCGGGACAGGTCCAACTATGGCTACACCTTC. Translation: CACRDRSNYGYTF.

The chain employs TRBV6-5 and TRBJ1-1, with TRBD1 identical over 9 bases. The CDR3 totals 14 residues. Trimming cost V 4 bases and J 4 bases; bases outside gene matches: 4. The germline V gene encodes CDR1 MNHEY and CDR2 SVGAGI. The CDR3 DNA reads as TGTGCCAGCAGTTCCGACAGGGGGGGCACTGAAGCTTTCTTT. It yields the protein CASSSDRGGTEAFF.

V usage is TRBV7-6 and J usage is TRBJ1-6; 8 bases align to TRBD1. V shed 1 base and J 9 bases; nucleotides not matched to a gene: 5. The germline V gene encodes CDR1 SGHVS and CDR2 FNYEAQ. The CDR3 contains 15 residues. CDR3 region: CASSLGTGLGSPLHF. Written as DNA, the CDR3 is TGTGCCAGCAGCTTAGGGACAGGGCTAGGTTCACCCCTCCACTTT.

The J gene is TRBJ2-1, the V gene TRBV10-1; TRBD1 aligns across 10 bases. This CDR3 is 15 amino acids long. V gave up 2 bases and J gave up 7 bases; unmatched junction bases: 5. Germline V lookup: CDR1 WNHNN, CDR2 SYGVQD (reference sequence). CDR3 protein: CASSEGGQGLNEQFF. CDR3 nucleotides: TGCGCCAGCAGTGAGGGGGGACAGGGGTTGAATGAGCAGTTCTTC.

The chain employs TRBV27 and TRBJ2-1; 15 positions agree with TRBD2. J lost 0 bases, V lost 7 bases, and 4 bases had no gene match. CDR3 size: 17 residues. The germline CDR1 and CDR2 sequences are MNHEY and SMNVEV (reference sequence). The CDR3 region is CASTGTSGGSSYNEQFF. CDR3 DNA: TGTGCCAGCACCGGGACTAGCGGGGGGAGCTCCTACAATGAGCAGTTCTTC.

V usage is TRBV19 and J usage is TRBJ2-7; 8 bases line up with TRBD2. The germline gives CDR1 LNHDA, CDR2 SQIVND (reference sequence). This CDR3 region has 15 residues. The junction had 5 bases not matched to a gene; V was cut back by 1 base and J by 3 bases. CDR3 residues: CASSIGASGFYEQYF. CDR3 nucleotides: TGTGCCAGTAGTATAGGGGCTAGCGGGTTCTACGAGCAGTACTTC.

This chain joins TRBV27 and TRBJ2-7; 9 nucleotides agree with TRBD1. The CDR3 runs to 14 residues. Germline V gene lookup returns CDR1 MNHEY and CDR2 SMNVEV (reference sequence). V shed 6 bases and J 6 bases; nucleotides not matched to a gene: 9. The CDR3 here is CASSPPGQGCEQYF. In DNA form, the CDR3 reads TGTGCCAGCAGCCCTCCGGGACAGGGTTGCGAGCAGTACTTC.

The CDR3 DNA reads TGTGCCAGCGGTCTGGGGCGTCCTAGCACAGATACGCAGTATTTT. It yields the protein CASGLGRPSTDTQYF. The chain combines TRBV18 with TRBJ2-3; perhaps TRBD1 as D (5 bases). V was clipped by 8 bases and J by 0 bases, with 15 bases between them. Germline V CDR1 and CDR2: KGHSH, LQKENI. The CDR3 has 15 residues.

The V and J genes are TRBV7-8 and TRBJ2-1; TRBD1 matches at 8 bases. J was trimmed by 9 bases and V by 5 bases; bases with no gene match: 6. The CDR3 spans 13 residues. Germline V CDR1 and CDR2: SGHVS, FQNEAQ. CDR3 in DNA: TGTGCCAGCAGCCTCCCCACAGGGGGTGAGCAGTTCTTC. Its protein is CASSLPTGGEQFF.

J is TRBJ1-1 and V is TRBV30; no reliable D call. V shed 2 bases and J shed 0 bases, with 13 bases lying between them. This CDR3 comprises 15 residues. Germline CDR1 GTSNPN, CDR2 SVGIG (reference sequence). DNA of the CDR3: TGTGCCTGGAGTTCTGGGGAGAAAATGAACACTGAAGCTTTCTTT. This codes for CAWSSGEKMNTEAFF.

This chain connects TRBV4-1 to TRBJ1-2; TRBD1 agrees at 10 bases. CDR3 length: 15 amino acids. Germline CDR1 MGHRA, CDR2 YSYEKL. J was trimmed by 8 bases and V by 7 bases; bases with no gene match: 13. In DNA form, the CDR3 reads TGCGCCAGCAACCCCGGGACAGGGGATTCATACGGCTACACCTTC. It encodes CASNPGTGDSYGYTF.

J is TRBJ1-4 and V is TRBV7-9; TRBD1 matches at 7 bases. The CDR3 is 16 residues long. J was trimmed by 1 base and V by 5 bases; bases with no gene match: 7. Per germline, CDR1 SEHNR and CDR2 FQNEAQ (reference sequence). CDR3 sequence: CASSLKGDRTNEKLFF. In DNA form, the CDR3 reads TGTGCCAGCAGCCTGAAGGGGGACAGAACTAATGAAAAACTGTTTTTT.

For the CDR3, the DNA is TGCGCCAGCAGCTTCGCAGGGGGATACACAGATACGCAGTATTTT. Protein: CASSFAGGYTDTQYF. V and J are TRBV5-1 and TRBJ2-3, with 7 bases that match TRBD1. Trimming at V came to 2 bases and at J to 2 bases, leaving 5 bases not matched to a gene. Germline V gene lookup returns CDR1 SGHRS and CDR2 YFSETQ. The CDR3 loop spans 15 amino acids.

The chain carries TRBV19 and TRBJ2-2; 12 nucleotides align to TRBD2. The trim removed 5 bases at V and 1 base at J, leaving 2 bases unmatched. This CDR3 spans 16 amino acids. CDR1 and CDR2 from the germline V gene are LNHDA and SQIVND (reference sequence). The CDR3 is CASSSGLAGNTGELFF. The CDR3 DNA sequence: TGTGCCAGTAGTTCGGGACTAGCGGGGAACACCGGGGAGCTGTTTTTT.